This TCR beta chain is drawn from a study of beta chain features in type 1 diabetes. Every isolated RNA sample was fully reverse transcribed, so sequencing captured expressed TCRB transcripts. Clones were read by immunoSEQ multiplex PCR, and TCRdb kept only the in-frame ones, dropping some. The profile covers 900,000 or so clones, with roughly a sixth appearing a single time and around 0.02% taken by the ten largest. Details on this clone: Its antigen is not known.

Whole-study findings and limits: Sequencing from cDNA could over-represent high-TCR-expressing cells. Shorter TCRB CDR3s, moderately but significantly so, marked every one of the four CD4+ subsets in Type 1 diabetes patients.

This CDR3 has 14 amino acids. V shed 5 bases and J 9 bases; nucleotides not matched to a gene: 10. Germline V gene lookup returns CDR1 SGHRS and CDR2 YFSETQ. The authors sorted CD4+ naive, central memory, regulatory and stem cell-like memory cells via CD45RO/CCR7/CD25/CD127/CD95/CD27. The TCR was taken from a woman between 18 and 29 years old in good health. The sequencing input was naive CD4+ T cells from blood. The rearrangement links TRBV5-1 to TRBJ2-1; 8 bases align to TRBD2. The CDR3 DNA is TGCGCCAGCAGTCATAACGGGAGGGCCGGTGAGCAGTTCTTC. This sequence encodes CASSHNGRAGEQFF.